This T cell receptor beta chain was observed in a study of blood T cell repertoires in COVID-19. Adults between about 18 and 89 years of age took part from 20 to 25 US areas. Methods used by the authors: For nucleated cells, counts were estimated from reference gene primer amplification. TCRdb's table, derived via immunoSEQ multiplex PCR, lists solely in-frame clones and lacks some. From that table come the V and J calls and clone size; the DNA was used to work out D and trimming. This sample has 340,000 or so clones; 86% occur once, and the top ten carry roughly 4.2%. V was clipped by 8 bases and J by 5 bases; unmatched bases: 15. Germline values: CDR1 SGHAT, CDR2 FQDESV (reference sequence). CDR3 length: 16 amino acids.

The sample was PBMCs or T cells enriched from blood (not recorded which). This clonotype originated in a middle-aged woman with acute COVID-19. The chain couples TRBV11-1 to TRBJ2-3, with 8 nucleotides matching TRBD2. CDR3 protein: CASRSSYGLAQDTQYF. In DNA, the CDR3 is TGTGCCAGCCGATCTTCCTACGGACTAGCCCAAGATACGCAGTATTTT. Full variable domain (missing parts from reference TRBV11-1 and TRBJ2-3): EAEVAQSPRYKITEKSQAVAFWCDPISGHATLYWYRQILGQGPELLVQFQDESVVDDSQLPKDRFSAERLKGVDSTLKIQPAELGDSAMYLCASRSSYGLAQDTQYFGPGTRLTVL.